Each of the 13 T cell receptor beta chains below was sequenced from the same sample in a study of blood T cell repertoires in COVID-19. Repertoires were generated with immunoSEQ multiplex PCR, while TCRdb's copy carries only in-frame clones and drops some. In the table there are about 320,000 clones, approximately 85% of which are singletons. The specimen sequenced was peripheral blood. Source of these receptors: a human donor in a cohort sampled during active COVID-19.

The chain combines TRBV7-2 with TRBJ1-5; tentatively, D is TRBD1 (5 bases). V was cut by 6 bases and J by 3 bases, with 15 bases left in between. Looked up from germline, CDR1 is SGHTA and CDR2 is FQGNSA. The CDR3 length is 15 residues. In DNA form, the CDR3 reads TGTGCCAGCAGTAAAGGGGCGGTTGACAATCAGCCCCAGCATTTT. This gives the protein CASSKGAVDNQPQHF.

The chain couples TRBV21-1 to TRBJ2-1; TRBD2, the table's D call, lacks a check against the DNA. TRBV21-1 is labeled a pseudogene. CDR3 size: 14 residues. The chain's CDR3 is CASSRDWPYNEQFF. The CDR3 DNA reads TGTGCCAGCAGCAGGGACTGGCCCTACAATGAGCAGTTCTTC.

The rearrangement uses TRBV5-5 and TRBJ2-1, with D perhaps matching TRBD2 (5 bases). The CDR3 extends over 15 amino acids. Germline lookup yields CDR1 SGHKS and CDR2 YYEKEE (reference sequence). Trimming pared 3 bases from V and 0 bases from J, leaving 10 bases between. CDR3 amino acids: CASSYGRGSYNEQFF. CDR3 nucleotides: TGTGCCAGCAGCTACGGACGGGGCTCCTACAATGAGCAGTTCTTC. Filled out from reference TRBV5-5 and TRBJ2-1, the complete variable domain reads DAGVTQSPTHLIKTRGQQVTLRCSPISGHKSVSWYQQVLGQGPQFIFQYYEKEERGRGNFPDRFSARQFPNYSSELNVNALLLGDSALYLCASSYGRGSYNEQFFGPGTRLTVL.

The chain has TRBV11-3 and TRBJ1-6; D is unclear. The CDR3 sequence is 13 residues long. The germline CDR1 and CDR2 sequences are SGHNT and YENEEA. The V gene lost 5 bases and the J gene lost 9 bases, with 11 bases spanning the gap. The CDR3 DNA follows: TGTGCCAGCAGCACGACTATTCGTTCACCCCTCCACTTT. Residues: CASSTTIRSPLHF.

This clone was counted once. The chain links TRBV7-3 to TRBJ2-1; D is possibly TRBD2 (6 bases). The CDR3 loop spans 17 amino acids. Trimming left V 1 base short and J 0 bases short, with 13 bases between. The V gene's germline CDR1 is SGHTA and CDR2 FQGTGA. CDR3: CASSLRSAGPSYNEQFF. The DNA of the CDR3 is TGTGCCAGCAGCTTAAGATCGGCGGGGCCCTCCTACAATGAGCAGTTCTTC.

The CDR3 spells CATSRVGQSNQPQHF. DNA of the CDR3: TGTGCCACCAGCAGGGTTGGACAGTCCAATCAGCCCCAGCATTTT. The rearrangement uses TRBV15 and TRBJ1-5; TRBD1 is a possible D gene (6 bases). Trimming shortened V by 3 bases and J by 3 bases, and 12 bases separated the two germline ends. CDR3 length: 15 amino acids. Per germline, CDR1 LNHNV and CDR2 YYDKDF (reference sequence).

The chain carries TRBV25-1 and TRBJ1-2; D not certain. This CDR3 contains 11 residues. V was cut by 4 bases and J by 5 bases, with 5 bases left in between. Germline V lookup: CDR1 MGHDK, CDR2 SYGVNS. The CDR3 here is CASSVGYGYTF. CDR3 sequence (DNA): TGTGCCAGCAGTGTCGGGTATGGCTACACCTTC.

The chain uses TRBV19 and TRBJ1-1, with 8 bases aligning to TRBD1. Losses at the gene ends were 5 bases for V and 1 base for J; bases not matched to a gene: 6. The germline V gene encodes CDR1 LNHDA and CDR2 SQIVND (reference sequence). This CDR3 spans 15 amino acids. The CDR3 reads CASSSTGGKNTEAFF. As DNA, the CDR3 is TGTGCCAGTAGTTCCACAGGGGGGAAGAACACTGAAGCTTTCTTT.

The genes are TRBV6-1 and TRBJ2-7, with D tentatively TRBD1 (5 bases). From germline, CDR1 is MNHNS and CDR2 SASEGT. CDR3 length: 17 amino acids. Trimming removed 1 base at V and 4 bases at J, with 20 bases between. The CDR3 DNA sequence: TGTGCCAGCAGTGAAGGAGTTCGAAGGGGCCCCTGGTACGAGCAGTACTTC. This translates into CASSEGVRRGPWYEQYF.

This clone was counted a single time. V and J are TRBV5-1 and TRBJ2-1; D might be TRBD1 (5 bases). Deletions cut 4 bases from V and 8 bases from J, with 13 bases between. CDR3 size: 13 residues. CDR1 SGHRS and CDR2 YFSETQ come from the germline V gene. For the CDR3, the DNA is TGCGCCAGCAGCCCAGGCCAGGGCGATGAGCAGTTCTTC. It translates to CASSPGQGDEQFF.

The CDR3 region is CASSLGAQGNYGYTF. CDR3 nucleotides: TGTGCCAGCAGCTTGGGGGCTCAGGGAAACTATGGCTACACCTTC. The chain carries TRBV5-4 and TRBJ1-2; the D gene is possibly TRBD1 (5 bases). CDR3 length: 15 amino acids. Trimming took off 0 bases at V and 2 bases at J, with 11 bases between the two ends. In germline, CDR1 is SGHNT, CDR2 YYREEE (reference sequence).

CDR3 bases: TGTGCCAGCAGTGAATGGGACAGGAGCAATCAGCCCCAGCATTTT. Its translation: CASSEWDRSNQPQHF. This sequence joins TRBV6-1 and TRBJ1-5, with 8 bases identical to TRBD1. CDR1 MNHNS and CDR2 SASEGT come from the germline V gene. Losses at the gene ends were 2 bases for V and 1 base for J; bases not matched to a gene: 1. CDR3 length: 15 amino acids.

The chain uses TRBV6-5 and TRBJ1-5, with a tentative D call TRBD1 (6 bases). The CDR3 extends over 14 amino acids. Between the trimmed V and J ends, which lost 6 bases and 4 bases, there was a span of 13 bases. The germline V gene encodes CDR1 MNHEY and CDR2 SVGAGI. The CDR3 DNA reads TGTGCCAGCAGGGACAGTGTCTTTAATCAGCCCCAGCATTTT. Translation: CASRDSVFNQPQHF.